Each of the 30 T cell receptor beta chains below was sequenced from the same sample in a study of T cells in Graves' hyperthyroidism and ophthalmopathy. Amplification of TCR beta CDR3 regions was performed using RNA transcripts as template. The study used the HTBI primer set for a first-round RT-PCR of the TCR CDR3. Each CDR3 protein is one row after TCRdb ran MiXCR on the multiplex PCR reads. The sample includes some 400,000 distinct CDR3 sequences, less than 15% of them seen just once. Sequenced: blood. The receptors were sampled from a man aged 25 to 45 with Graves' hyperthyroidism that later progressed to Graves' ophthalmopathy.

At least ten counts were recorded for this clonotype. J is TRBJ2-7 and V is TRBV6-5; TRBD1 agrees at 7 bases. The length of the CDR3 is 15 residues. J was trimmed by 4 bases and V by 0 bases; bases with no gene match: 6. Looked up from germline, CDR1 is MNHEY and CDR2 is SVGAGI. In nucleotides, the CDR3 is TGTGCCAGCAGTTACTCGGCAGGGGGAGTTTACGAGCAGTACTTC. Its translation: CASSYSAGGVYEQYF.

To note about this clonotype: One base away lies a much larger clone, so this may be a sequencing read error. The chain couples TRBV7-3 to TRBJ2-2; 7 bases fit TRBD1. J lost 9 bases, V lost 2 bases, and 9 bases had no gene match. CDR1 SGHTA and CDR2 FQGTGA come from the germline V gene. The CDR3 is made up of 15 amino acids. CDR3 sequence reads: CASSLGSQGHRELFF. As DNA, the CDR3 is TGTGCCAGCAGCTTAGGGTCACAGGGGCACAGGGAGCTGTTTTTT.

This rearrangement joins TRBV9 to TRBJ2-7; the D gene is possibly TRBD1 (5 bases). The length of the CDR3 is 13 residues. V gave up 4 bases and J gave up 3 bases, with 11 bases separating them. Germline lookup yields CDR1 SGDLS and CDR2 YYNGEE. The CDR3 DNA reads as TGTGCCAGCAGCTCGAACCAGGGCTACGAGCAGTACTTC. This encodes CASSSNQGYEQYF.

A note on this clonotype: This may be a read error, as it is one base from a much larger clone. The V gene is TRBV6-1, the J gene TRBJ2-5; tentatively, D is TRBD1 (6 bases). The germline V gene has CDR1 MNHNS and CDR2 SASEGT. There are 17 residues in the CDR3. V lost 10 bases and J lost 1, with 25 bases in between. The CDR3 region has the DNA TGTGCCATCAAGCTTTTTTTTTTAGGGGGTGGCCAAGAGACCCAGTACTTC. Translated: CAIKLFFLGGGQETQYF.

This clonotype has at least ten counts. V and J are TRBV19 and TRBJ1-2; no clear D gene. Per the germline V gene, CDR1 is LNHDA and CDR2 is SQIVND (reference sequence). The CDR3 extends over 13 amino acids. The V end was cut by 7 bases, the J end by 5 bases, with 14 bases between. DNA of the CDR3: TGTGCCAGTACCACATGGACGGCTTATGGCTACACCTTC. Translating it yields CASTTWTAYGYTF.

Ten or more counts support this clonotype. The CDR3 reads CSAGGQGLNTEAFF. As DNA, the CDR3 is TGCAGTGCTGGGGGACAGGGATTGAACACTGAAGCTTTCTTT. The chain recombines TRBV20-1 with TRBJ1-1; the match to TRBD1 covers 9 bases. CDR1 DFQATT and CDR2 SNEGSKA come from the germline V gene (reference sequence). The V and J ends lost 5 bases and 0 bases, in that order; junction bases with no gene match: 4. The CDR3 has 14 residues.

This clonotype showed up just a few times. This chain uses TRBV5-1 with TRBJ2-3; possible D gene TRBD2, 6 bases. The CDR3 is made up of 11 amino acids. V was pared by 6 bases and J by 10 bases, with 12 bases between. Germline V gene sequence: CDR1 SGHRS, CDR2 YFSETQ. The CDR3 DNA sequence: TGCGCCAGCAAGCAGAGGGAGGCGCAGTATTTT. Amino acid sequence: CASKQREAQYF. Drawing the rest from reference TRBV5-1 and TRBJ2-3, the complete variable domain is KAGVTQTPRYLIKTRGQQVTLSCSPISGHRSVSWYQQTPGQGLQFLFEYFSETQRNKGNFPGRFSGRQFSNSRSEMNVSTLELGDSALYLCASKQREAQYFGPGTRLTVL.

A few counts support this clonotype. The rearrangement joins TRBV4-2 to TRBJ1-1, with a possible D match to TRBD1 (5 bases). Germline CDR1 is LGHNA and CDR2 is YNFKEQ. The length of the CDR3 is 16 residues. With 4 bases removed from V and 2 bases from J, the gap between germline ends came to 17 bases. The CDR3 DNA follows: TGTGCCAGCAGCCCAAGACGGGGCAGAGAAAACACTGAAGCTTTCTTT. This encodes CASSPRRGRENTEAFF.

This clonotype came up a few times. V usage is TRBV12-5 and J usage is TRBJ1-2; TRBD1 is a possible D gene (5 bases). Looked up from germline, CDR1 is LGHNT and CDR2 is FRNRAP. Trimming left V 6 bases short and J 4 bases short, with 12 bases between. This CDR3 is 13 amino acids long. CDR3 coding DNA: TGTGCTAGTGGCTTTTCCGGGGCCTATGGCTACACCTTC. This encodes CASGFSGAYGYTF.

The chain combines TRBV19 with TRBJ1-4; no clear D. This CDR3 comprises 15 residues. Germline assignment: CDR1 LNHDA and CDR2 SQIVND (reference sequence). V was clipped by 1 base and J by 5 bases, with 11 bases between them. The CDR3 loop is CASSIASGTNEKLFF. CDR3 nucleotides: TGTGCCAGTAGTATAGCTTCTGGAACAAATGAAAAACTGTTTTTT.

This clonotype was counted between two and nine times. Since a much larger clone is just one base distant, this may be a read error. The chain uses TRBV7-2 and TRBJ1-2; a possible D gene is TRBD1 (6 bases). CDR3 length equals 13 residues. V was shortened by 9 bases and J by 10 bases, with 21 bases between the two germline ends. The V gene's germline CDR1 is SGHTA and CDR2 FQGNSA. The CDR3 DNA sequence: TGTGCCAGTCTCGGACAGACGTTCCATGACTACACCTTC. As protein: CASLGQTFHDYTF.

This clonotype was seen only a few times. The chain uses TRBV27 and TRBJ2-2; D perhaps matches TRBD1 (6 bases). The CDR3 sequence is 19 residues long. Germline lookup yields CDR1 MNHEY and CDR2 SMNVEV (reference sequence). The V end lost 5 bases, the J end lost 1 base, and 23 bases lay between the germline ends. The CDR3 region is CASSHTRIVGRGNTGELFF. CDR3 coding DNA: TGTGCCAGCAGTCATACTCGGATCGTGGGCAGGGGGAACACCGGGGAGCTGTTTTTT.

This clonotype was detected ten times or more. The chain is built from TRBV14 and TRBJ1-1; the D gene is possibly TRBD1 (6 bases). Trimming took off 0 bases at V and 12 bases at J, with 20 bases between the two ends. The germline CDR1 and CDR2 sequences are SGHDN and FVKESK. The CDR3 has 15 amino acids. DNA for the CDR3: TGTGCCAGCAGCCAAGATCGTGCCGCGTGGGGACAAACTTTCTTT. It is translated as CASSQDRAAWGQTFF.

This clonotype was seen repeatedly, ten times or more. The chain couples TRBV11-2 to TRBJ2-2; TRBD1 agrees at 7 bases. V lost 4 bases to trimming and J lost 7 bases; unmatched junction nucleotides: 12. Germline V gene sequence: CDR1 SGHAT, CDR2 FQNNGV. This CDR3 contains 16 residues. As DNA, the CDR3 is TGTGCCAGCAGCTCGATGGGACAGACAGTTGGCGGGGAGCTGTTTTTT. Translated: CASSSMGQTVGGELFF.

The V call is TRBV5-1, the J call TRBJ2-6, with a weak D call TRBD1 (5 bases). CDR3 length: 16 amino acids. Per germline, CDR1 SGHRS and CDR2 YFSETQ. V was trimmed by 1 base and J by 2 bases, leaving 10 bases between them. CDR3: CASSLLGAAGANVLTF. The CDR3 DNA reads as TGCGCCAGCAGCTTGTTAGGGGCGGCTGGGGCCAACGTCCTGACTTTC.

A remark on this clonotype: An end of the junction does not agree with germline; a read error may underlie this. The chain carries TRBV28 and TRBJ1-1; tentative D call: TRBD1 (6 bases). This CDR3 is built from 14 residues. CDR1 and CDR2 (germline): MDHEN, SYDVKM. The CDR3 sequence is CAGSLRGLNTEAFF. The CDR3 DNA is TGTGCCGGCAGTTTACGGGGGCTGAACACTGAAGCTTTCTTT.

This clonotype was seen a handful of times. The chain carries TRBV12-3 or TRBV12-4 and TRBJ2-3; the D gene could be TRBD1 or TRBD2 (5 bases each). The CDR3 has 13 amino acids. Trimming took 6 bases from V and 6 from J, leaving 13 bases between them. Written as DNA, the CDR3 is TGTGCCAGCAGGGTCGGGGCGCCGGATACGCAGTATTTT. It codes for CASRVGAPDTQYF.

As to this clonotype: Compared with germline, one end of the junction differs, possibly owing to a read error. The V and J genes are TRBV3-1 and TRBJ2-5; 11 bases map to TRBD1. The CDR3 is 14 amino acids. Per the germline V gene, CDR1 is LGHDT and CDR2 is YNNKEL (reference sequence). The CDR3 sequence: CASSLGQGAVVRHF. DNA for the CDR3: TGTGCCAGCAGCCTCGGACAGGGGGCGGTTGTTCGGCACTTC.

This clonotype has more than one count but fewer than ten. This chain uses TRBV9 with TRBJ2-3; 10 positions match TRBD2. The CDR3 runs to 16 residues. V shed 4 bases, J shed 2 bases, and the junction held 7 bases outside the gene matches. Germline CDR1 SGDLS, CDR2 YYNGEE. CDR3 amino acids: CASSQNSGGFTDTQYF. The CDR3 nucleotides read TGTGCCAGCAGCCAAAATAGCGGGGGGTTCACAGATACGCAGTATTTT.

This clonotype was picked up many times. The V and J genes are TRBV28 and TRBJ1-5; possible D gene TRBD1, 6 bases. CDR1 is MDHEN, CDR2 SYDVKM, per germline. CDR3 length equals 13 residues. Trimming pared 6 bases from V and 2 bases from J, leaving 8 bases between. Here the CDR3 DNA reads TGTGCCAGCAGGGCAGGGGGCAATCAGCCCCAGCATTTT. This sequence encodes CASRAGGNQPQHF.

This clonotype was seen a few times. The rearrangement uses TRBV4-1 and TRBJ2-5, with 8 bases fitting TRBD1. V dropped 3 bases and J dropped 0; count of bases not matched to a gene: 9. Germline CDR1 is MGHRA and CDR2 is YSYEKL. This CDR3 has 17 amino acids. CDR3 DNA sequence: TGCGCCAGCAGCCATGAATGGACAGGGACGTACCAAGAGACCCAGTACTTC. It yields the protein CASSHEWTGTYQETQYF.

This clonotype was seen repeatedly, ten times or more. This chain uses TRBV12-3 or TRBV12-4 with TRBJ2-5; 8 nucleotides align to TRBD1. The CDR3 is 14 amino acids. Unmatched junction bases numbered 12, after V lost 10 bases and J lost 5 bases. The CDR3 reads CAIRRAGGRETQYF. CDR3 DNA sequence: TGTGCCATCCGCCGGGCAGGGGGCCGGGAGACCCAGTACTTC.

In its sample, this clonotype was seen many times. The rearrangement joins TRBV27 to TRBJ2-5; 11 bases map to TRBD2. CDR1 is MNHEY and CDR2 is SMNVEV in the germline V gene (reference sequence). The length of the CDR3 is 17 residues. V trimming: 2 bases; J trimming: 0 bases; junction bases outside the gene matches: 5. CDR3 loop: CASSLLAGGTYQETQYF. The CDR3 DNA follows: TGTGCCAGCAGTTTACTAGCGGGGGGAACATACCAAGAGACCCAGTACTTC.

This clonotype was seen at least ten times. This chain uses TRBV6-5 with TRBJ1-3; D is unresolved. The germline CDR1 and CDR2 sequences are MNHEY and SVGAGI. Trimming removed 0 bases at V and 2 bases at J, with 8 bases between. The CDR3 has 15 residues. CDR3 sequence (DNA): TGTGCCAGCAGTTACTCGCTAATTCCTGGAAACACCATATATTTT. Its protein is CASSYSLIPGNTIYF.

This clonotype was found many times. This CDR3 is CASSPPGSRGTQYF. The CDR3, as DNA: TGTGCCAGCAGTCCTCCCGGGAGCCGAGGGACCCAGTACTTC. The gene calls are TRBV12-3 or TRBV12-4 and TRBJ2-5; D is perhaps TRBD2 (6 bases). This CDR3 comprises 14 residues. V dropped 5 bases and J dropped 7 bases, with 17 bases sitting between them.

This clonotype was seen many times. The J gene is TRBJ2-1, the V gene TRBV6-1; 11 nucleotides align to TRBD2. CDR3 length: 16 residues. V was pared by 0 bases and J by 4 bases, with 2 bases of the junction left unmatched. CDR1 and CDR2 from the germline V gene are MNHNS and SASEGT. The CDR3 DNA reads as TGTGCCAGCAGTGAAGCTCCTAGCGGGGGGTACAATGAGCAGTTCTTC. This encodes CASSEAPSGGYNEQFF.

This clonotype appeared a few times. The chain has TRBV9 and TRBJ2-2; D not certain. Trimming removed 4 bases at V and 1 base at J, with 5 bases between. Germline V gene data show CDR1 as SGDLS and CDR2 as YYNGEE. This CDR3 comprises 13 residues. Here the CDR3 reads CASSTQNTGELFF. The CDR3 DNA reads as TGTGCCAGCAGCACCCAGAACACCGGGGAGCTGTTTTTT.

This clonotype has just a few counts. J is TRBJ1-1 and V is TRBV19; 10 bases fit TRBD1. The CDR3 covers 15 residues. Trimming removed 4 bases from V and 3 bases from J; junction bases left unmatched: 5. CDR1 and CDR2 (germline): LNHDA, SQIVND (reference sequence). CDR3 DNA sequence: TGTGCCAGTAGTACGACAGGGGGCCTTGACACTGAAGCTTTCTTT. This sequence encodes CASSTTGGLDTEAFF.

This clonotype was seen more than once but under ten times. The genes are TRBV5-1 and TRBJ2-7; D gene ambiguous. V gave up 4 bases and J gave up 3 bases, with 14 bases separating them. Germline loops: CDR1 SGHRS, CDR2 YFSETQ. This CDR3 has 14 residues. The CDR3 sequence: CASSQTTIYYEQYF. The CDR3 DNA reads TGCGCCAGCAGCCAGACGACAATATACTACGAGCAGTACTTC.

Only a few counts were recorded for this clonotype. This chain connects TRBV3-1 to TRBJ1-1; D not resolved. The CDR3 loop spans 14 amino acids. V was clipped by 1 base and J by 1 base, with 7 bases between them. Per germline, CDR1 LGHDT and CDR2 YNNKEL (reference sequence). DNA of the CDR3: TGTGCCAGCAGCCAAGTTCCAGGGAACACTGAAGCTTTCTTT. It yields the protein CASSQVPGNTEAFF.